These T cell receptor beta chains were read from a single sample in a study of CD8 T cells in Susac syndrome. Via MiXCR, TCRdb re-called the immunoSEQ multiplex PCR reads, giving one row per CDR3 protein. Of about 300,000 distinct CDR3 sequences in the sample, approximately 85% were seen once. Sequenced input: CD8+ T cells from PBMCs. These receptors all stem from a human donor with multiple sclerosis. The CDR3 runs from the conserved cysteine through the conserved F or W. The order of the fields is J gene, CDR3 length, D gene, V gene, clone size, CDR3 DNA, CDR3 protein. A D gene is named only where the DNA matches it firmly. Clone size, where shown, is once, few, many, or a class for clones that have expanded.

TRBJ2-2 17 TRBD1 TRBV6-2/TRBV6-3 once TGTGCCAGCAGTTACGGGTTGGGACAGGGGAACACCGGGGAGCTGTTTTTT CASSYGLGQGNTGELFF
TRBJ2-2 14 NA TRBV25-1 once TGTGCCAGCAGTACTCTTGCCAACACCGGGGAGCTGTTTTTT CASSTLANTGELFF
TRBJ1-1 14 NA TRBV5-6 NA TGTGCCAGCAGCTTAAGGATAATGAACACTGAAGCTTTCTTT CASSLRIMNTEAFF
TRBJ1-5 13 NA TRBV20-1 NA TGCAGTGCTATCTCGGACAAGAATCAGCCCCAGCATTTT CSAISDKNQPQHF
TRBJ1-1 13 NA TRBV9 NA TGTGCCAGCAGCTCAGATGAGGGAACTGAAGCTTTCTTT CASSSDEGTEAFF
TRBJ2-1 15 TRBD2 TRBV5-4 NA TGTGTGGTTTGGAATAGCGGGAACAATCTTGATGAGCAGTTCTTC CVVWNSGNNLDEQFF
TRBJ2-7 13 NA TRBV4-1 NA TGCGCCAGCAGCCAAGACAGGTGGGACGAGCAGTACTTC CASSQDRWDEQYF
TRBJ2-1 13 NA TRBV7-2 few TGTGCCAGCAGCTTAGACTTATACAATGAGCAGTTCTTC CASSLDLYNEQFF
TRBJ1-1 15 NA TRBV3-1 NA TGTGCCAGCAGCCAAGATTCGCGAGGGGACACTGAAGCTTTCTTT CASSQDSRGDTEAFF
TRBJ1-1 15 NA TRBV4-1 few TGCGCCAGCAGCCAAGATCCGGGGGCTAAGTCTGAAGCTTTCTTT CASSQDPGAKSEAFF
TRBJ2-7 13 NA TRBV30 NA TGTGCCTGGAGTCGGTTAGGACCGGGCGAGCAGTACTTC CAWSRLGPGEQYF
TRBJ1-2 13 TRBD1 TRBV13 NA TGTGCCAGCAGCCCGGGACAGAGCTATGGCTACACCTTC CASSPGQSYGYTF
TRBJ2-7 17 NA TRBV10-1 NA TGCGCCAGCAGTGAGTCCTCGGGGACACGAGGACTCTACGAGCAGTACTTC CASSESSGTRGLYEQYF
TRBJ2-7 14 NA TRBV13 NA TGTGCCAGCAGCCTCCGGGACCTTACCTACGAGCAGTACTTC CASSLRDLTYEQYF
TRBJ2-7 15 TRBD1 TRBV6-2/TRBV6-3 NA TGTGCCACCGTCCCCCGGGACAGGGTTTTCCACGAGCAGTACTTC CATVPRDRVFHEQYF
TRBJ2-7 14 TRBD1 TRBV6-5 NA TGTGCCAGCAGTTCAGACAGGGGTTCCTACGAGCAGTACTTC CASSSDRGSYEQYF
TRBJ2-2 16 NA TRBV28 NA TGTGCCAGCAGTCCGTCGACCGCGTTAAGCACCGGGGAGCTGTTTTTT CASSPSTALSTGELFF
TRBJ1-2 14 NA TRBV28 NA TGTGCCAGCAGTTTTCCCCATTGGTCAGCTGGCTACACCTTC CASSFPHWSAGYTF
TRBJ1-1 17 TRBD1 TRBV15 NA TGTGCCACCAGCAGAAAGGGACAGGGGATCGGGAACACTGAAGCTTTCTTT CATSRKGQGIGNTEAFF
TRBJ2-1 15 NA TRBV3-1 NA TGTGCCAGCAGCCCTAGGGCCTTTTCCTACAATGAGCAGTTCTTC CASSPRAFSYNEQFF
TRBJ2-7 14 NA TRBV28 NA TGTGCCAGCAACAAAAGGGACCCCCAGCGCGAGCAGTACTTC CASNKRDPQREQYF
TRBJ1-1 13 NA TRBV5-8 NA TGTGCCAGCAGCTTTCGGACTGGAGACGAAGCTTTCTTT CASSFRTGDEAFF
TRBJ1-2 15 NA TRBV10-3 NA TGTGCCATCAGTGAAGAGGGGGGCGCATATTATGGCTACACCTTC CAISEEGGAYYGYTF
TRBJ1-2 17 TRBD1 TRBV4-3 NA TGCGCCAGCAGCCAAGCGGCGGGACAGCCGGCTAACTATGGCTACACCTTC CASSQAAGQPANYGYTF
TRBJ1-2 16 TRBD1 TRBV7-2 NA TGTGCCAGCAGCTTAGATCCCTCTACAGGGGGCTATGGCTACACCTTC CASSLDPSTGGYGYTF
TRBJ2-1 15 TRBD2 TRBV28 NA TGTGCCAGCAGTTTTCACGGCGGGAGGATCAATGAGCAGTTCTTC CASSFHGGRINEQFF
TRBJ1-2 13 TRBD1 TRBV29-1 NA TGCAGCGTTCCCTGGACAGGGCTCAGCGGCTACACCTTC CSVPWTGLSGYTF
TRBJ2-1 16 NA TRBV20-1 NA TGCAGTGCCAGACCCGGGACATCCTCCTCCTACAATGAGCAGTTCTTC CSARPGTSSSYNEQFF
TRBJ2-7 15 TRBD1 TRBV28 NA TGTGCCAGCAGCCCCCCCGACAGGGGGCTCTACGAGCAGTACTTC CASSPPDRGLYEQYF
TRBJ2-1 15 NA TRBV6-5 NA TGTGCCAGCAGTTACGAGGGGACGGAATACAATGAGCAGTTCTTC CASSYEGTEYNEQFF
TRBJ2-7 14 NA TRBV20-1 NA TGCAGTGCTAGCGGGATAGACCTCTCCTACGAGCAGTACTTC CSASGIDLSYEQYF